This TCR beta chain was profiled in a study of prognosis after radiotherapy for stage I lung cancer. In the study overall: Stage I non-small cell lung cancer patients, who were enrolled in Nanjing, China, joined the cohort between early 2018 and January 2019. The roughly 13 male and about six female patients were aged about 50 to 85, median roughly 70 years.

Without prior chemotherapy, radiotherapy or other malignancies, every patient was node-negative by CT and PET/CT. The authors drew 4.5 to 7 milliliters of peripheral blood at each of two time points. This CDR3 is built from 16 residues. Germline V lookup: CDR1 MNHNS, CDR2 SASEGT. Amplicons of TCR beta CDR3 were generated from genomic DNA by two-round multiplex PCR. Round-one PCR had primers specific to each TRBV and TRBJ gene. TCRdb used MiXCR to reprocess the multiplex PCR reads, holding one entry per CDR3 protein. This sample yields just under 20,000 distinct CDR3 sequences, of which about 26% are seen a single time; 22% belongs to the top ten. As regards this clonotype: A much larger clonotype is one base distant, so this may be a read error.

The chain recombines TRBV6-1 with TRBJ2-6, with D unresolved. Sequences were derived from PBMCs, sampled before or after stereotactic body radiation therapy (not recorded which). This TCR came from a donor aged 50 or older with non-small cell lung cancer. The CDR3 coding sequence is TGTGCCAGCACGCGGACCTTTAGCTCTGGGTCCAACGTCCTGACTTTC. It is translated as CASTRTFSSGSNVLTF.